These 24 T cell receptor beta chains were all obtained from the same sample, sequenced in a study of OX40 agonist ivuxolimab in advanced cancers. TCRdb's copy holds only in-frame clones and misses some; the assay was immunoSEQ multiplex PCR. This table has over 15,000 clones, 70% to 75% appearing once. The sample in question was CD4+ or CD8+ T cells sorted from blood, obtained in a trial of the OX40 agonist ivuxolimab. These receptors originate from an adult with an advanced solid tumor such as melanoma, head and neck, liver or kidney cancer.

The CDR3 DNA reads TGTGCCAGCAGTTACTCAGACCAGGGCTATTCACCCCTCCACTTT. Its protein is CASSYSDQGYSPLHF. V usage is TRBV6-5 and J usage is TRBJ1-6; a possible D gene is TRBD1 (5 bases). This CDR3 is built from 15 residues. V was pared by 0 bases and J by 8 bases, with 11 bases between. Germline values: CDR1 MNHEY, CDR2 SVGAGI.

The chain employs TRBV5-5 and TRBJ1-1, with TRBD1 matching over 7 bases. After removal of 0 bases from V and 7 bases from J, the junction contained 6 bases not matched to a gene. This CDR3 comprises 14 residues. Per germline, CDR1 SGHKS and CDR2 YYEKEE (reference sequence). The CDR3 is CASSLGKGALEAFF. CDR3 sequence (DNA): TGTGCCAGCAGCTTGGGAAAGGGGGCCCTTGAAGCTTTCTTT.

This clone appeared a single time. V is TRBV6-4 and J is TRBJ1-1; 7 bases agree with TRBD1. Germline trimming cut 8 bases from V and 1 base from J; bases unmatched to any gene: 7. The germline V gene encodes CDR1 MRHNA and CDR2 SNTAGT. The CDR3 length is 14 residues. Here the CDR3 DNA reads TGTGCCAGCGGGTACAGGGGATCGAACACTGAAGCTTTCTTT. Its protein product is CASGYRGSNTEAFF.

This clone was found once. The gene calls are TRBV7-8 and TRBJ2-1; D is unresolved. The CDR3 is 13 residues long. Per the germline V gene, CDR1 is SGHVS and CDR2 is FQNEAQ. V dropped 2 bases and J dropped 7 bases, with 9 bases sitting between them. CDR3 in DNA: TGTGCCAGCAGCTTAAATTGGGCTAATGAGCAGTTCTTC. Its protein is CASSLNWANEQFF.

This clone counts as medium-sized. The rearrangement joins TRBV5-1 to TRBJ2-7, with a tentative D call TRBD1 (6 bases). V lost 5 bases, J lost 2 bases, and 14 bases lay in between. Germline V gene lookup returns CDR1 SGHRS and CDR2 YFSETQ. The CDR3 runs 14 residues. The CDR3 region is CASSEDSQTYEQYF. As DNA, the CDR3 is TGCGCCAGCAGTGAGGACAGCCAAACCTACGAGCAGTACTTC.

The chain carries TRBV28 and TRBJ2-7, with TRBD1 identical over 8 bases. Germline V CDR1 and CDR2: MDHEN, SYDVKM. V trimming: 8 bases; J trimming: 5 bases; junction bases outside the gene matches: 5. This CDR3 region has 12 residues. The CDR3 DNA sequence: TGTGCCAGCCAGGACAGGGAAGACGAGCAGTACTTC. Translating it yields CASQDREDEQYF.

The rearrangement links TRBV10-2 to TRBJ2-3, with D perhaps matching TRBD1 (5 bases). This CDR3 spans 15 amino acids. V was clipped by 6 bases and J by 2 bases, with 15 bases between them. The germline V gene encodes CDR1 WSHSY and CDR2 SAAADI. The CDR3 spells CASSGSLGATDTQYF. CDR3 DNA: TGCGCCAGCAGCGGCTCTTTAGGGGCCACAGATACGCAGTATTTT.

The CDR3 DNA is TGTGCCAGCAGCCACTCGGGGCGTCAGGGTGAGCAGTTCTTC. It encodes CASSHSGRQGEQFF. The gene calls are TRBV27 and TRBJ2-1, with D perhaps being TRBD1 or TRBD2 (5 bases each). The CDR3 has 14 amino acids. Looked up from germline, CDR1 is MNHEY and CDR2 is SMNVEV (reference sequence). V was clipped by 6 bases and J by 9 bases, with 18 bases between them.

This chain uses TRBV7-8 with TRBJ2-5; 11 nucleotides match TRBD2. After removal of 5 bases from V and 5 bases from J, the junction contained 7 bases not matched to a gene. Germline assignment: CDR1 SGHVS and CDR2 FQNEAQ. The CDR3 is 15 residues long. CDR3 sequence reads: CASSPASSGRETQYF. CDR3 nucleotide sequence: TGTGCCAGCAGCCCTGCCTCTAGCGGGAGGGAGACCCAGTACTTC.

This chain uses TRBV19 with TRBJ1-1, with a tentative D call TRBD1 (5 bases). Trimming cost V 7 bases and J 3 bases, with 12 bases left between them. This CDR3 is 13 amino acids long. The germline CDR1 and CDR2 sequences are LNHDA and SQIVND (reference sequence). CDR3 region: CASTRSGDTEAFF. In DNA form, the CDR3 reads TGTGCCAGTACGCGGTCGGGGGACACTGAAGCTTTCTTT.

The chain employs TRBV7-8 and TRBJ2-3; 10 bases align to TRBD2. This CDR3 spans 16 amino acids. Germline CDR1 SGHVS, CDR2 FQNEAQ. J was trimmed by 0 bases and V by 4 bases; bases with no gene match: 4. This CDR3 is CASSSPGLASTDTQYF. For the CDR3, the DNA is TGTGCCAGCAGCTCACCGGGACTAGCGAGCACAGATACGCAGTATTTT.

The gene calls are TRBV6-1 and TRBJ2-3; no firm D call. Per the germline V gene, CDR1 is MNHNS and CDR2 is SASEGT. Trimming removed 3 bases from V and 10 bases from J, with 11 bases in between. The CDR3 extends over 12 amino acids. The CDR3 reads CASSDGAWPQYF. The CDR3 coding sequence is TGTGCCAGCAGTGACGGAGCGTGGCCGCAGTATTTT.

The CDR3 loop reads CASSQDSWGGYGYTF. The CDR3 bases are TGCGCCAGCAGCCAAGATAGCTGGGGCGGCTATGGCTACACCTTC. The chain combines TRBV4-1 with TRBJ1-2; the D gene is possibly TRBD1 (5 bases). The CDR3 runs to 15 residues. V was trimmed by 0 bases and J by 4 bases, leaving 12 bases between them. Germline CDR1 MGHRA, CDR2 YSYEKL.

This clone appeared once. The genes are TRBV11-2 and TRBJ1-4; 7 bases fit TRBD1. Germline V gives CDR1 SGHAT, CDR2 FQNNGV. V shed 1 base and J 6 bases; nucleotides not matched to a gene: 5. This CDR3 contains 15 residues. In DNA, the CDR3 is TGTGCCAGCAGCTTAGTAGGGGGCGGGTATGAAAAACTGTTTTTT. Amino acid sequence: CASSLVGGGYEKLFF.

The chain has TRBV19 and TRBJ1-3; D may be TRBD1 (6 bases). The CDR3 is 16 amino acids. From germline, CDR1 is LNHDA and CDR2 SQIVND (reference sequence). V was pared by 5 bases and J by 0 bases, with 14 bases between. The CDR3 DNA reads TGTGCCAGTAGTGTCGACAGGCCTTACTCTGGAAACACCATATATTTT. It specifies CASSVDRPYSGNTIYF.

J is TRBJ2-3 and V is TRBV6-1; 10 nucleotides agree with TRBD2. The CDR3 extends over 16 amino acids. J gave up 4 bases and V 2 bases, and 6 bases lay outside the gene matches. Germline CDR1 and CDR2: MNHNS and SASEGT. CDR3 nucleotide sequence: TGTGCCAGCAGTGAATTAAGCGGGGGGGCCTCAGATACGCAGTATTTT. Protein product: CASSELSGGASDTQYF.

This clone was observed a handful of times. The V gene is TRBV5-8, the J gene TRBJ1-1, with D possibly TRBD1 on 5 matching bases. Trimming took 2 bases from V and 0 from J, leaving 8 bases between them. CDR1 and CDR2 (germline): SGHTS, YDEGEE. The CDR3 extends over 14 amino acids. CDR3 DNA: TGTGCCAGCAGCTTTGGGACGGTGAACACTGAAGCTTTCTTT. Protein: CASSFGTVNTEAFF.

This rearrangement joins TRBV29-1 to TRBJ2-7; 7 nucleotides align to TRBD1. The J segment lost 4 bases and the V segment lost 5 bases, leaving 5 bases of the junction unmatched. Germline V lookup: CDR1 SQVTM, CDR2 ANQGSEA. The CDR3 is 12 residues long. The CDR3 loop is CSVLQGEYEQYF. The CDR3 coding sequence is TGCAGCGTTCTGCAGGGGGAGTACGAGCAGTACTTC.

The chain joins TRBV6-5 to TRBJ2-7, with 7 nucleotides matching TRBD2. Trimming took 5 bases from V and 5 from J; bases not matched to a gene: 6. Germline CDR1 and CDR2: MNHEY and SVGAGI. The CDR3 totals 13 residues. CDR3 in amino acids: CASSRGGYDEQYF. The CDR3 DNA sequence: TGTGCCAGCAGTAGGGGAGGGTACGACGAGCAGTACTTC.

The sample holds one count of this clone. The V and J genes are TRBV7-9 and TRBJ2-7; D not resolved. Per germline, CDR1 SEHNR and CDR2 FQNEAQ (reference sequence). Deletions cut 2 bases from V and 4 bases from J, with 9 bases between. This CDR3 contains 13 residues. The CDR3 nucleotides read TGTGCCAGCAGCTTAAACAGCCTTTACGAGCAGTACTTC. Protein: CASSLNSLYEQYF. The full variable domain, rest sourced from reference TRBV7-9 and TRBJ2-7, is DTGVSQNPRHKITKRGQNVTFRCDPISEHNRLYWYRQTLGQGPEFLTYFQNEAQLEKSRLLSDRFSAERPKGSFSTLEIQRTEQGDSAMYLCASSLNSLYEQYFGPGTRLTVT.

The CDR3 DNA reads as TGTGCCAGCAGTTTCGGCAGGACTTATGGCTACACCTTC. This codes for CASSFGRTYGYTF. V gene TRBV28 combines with J gene TRBJ1-2; D remains unclear. The germline gives CDR1 MDHEN, CDR2 SYDVKM. Trimming took off 3 bases at V and 5 bases at J, with 10 bases between the two ends. The CDR3 spans 13 residues.

The gene calls are TRBV7-2 and TRBJ1-2, with D perhaps TRBD1 (5 bases). Germline V gene sequence: CDR1 SGHTA, CDR2 FQGNSA. The CDR3 covers 16 residues. The V gene lost 0 bases and the J gene lost 5 bases, with 16 bases spanning the gap. CDR3 sequence: CASSLALSGTAYGYTF. The CDR3 DNA reads as TGTGCCAGCAGCTTAGCCCTGTCGGGGACGGCATATGGCTACACCTTC. Complete variable domain (other parts from reference TRBV7-2 and TRBJ1-2): GAGVSQSPSNKVTEKGKDVELRCDPISGHTALYWYRQSLGQGLEFLIYFQGNSAPDKSGLPSDRFSAERTGGSVSTLTIQRTQQEDSAVYLCASSLALSGTAYGYTFGSGTRLTVV.

The V and J genes are TRBV7-2 and TRBJ2-7; D may be TRBD2 (5 bases). This CDR3 spans 14 amino acids. Between the trimmed V and J ends, which lost 3 bases and 3 bases, there was a span of 12 bases. CDR1 SGHTA and CDR2 FQGNSA come from the germline V gene. DNA of the CDR3: TGTGCCAGCAGCTTCAGCGGAGGTAGCTACGAGCAGTACTTC. It specifies CASSFSGGSYEQYF.

This clone has just one count. This chain uses TRBV27 with TRBJ1-1; unclear D gene. V was cut by 1 base and J by 1 base, with 10 bases left in between. The CDR3 spans 15 residues. CDR1 and CDR2 from the germline V gene are MNHEY and SMNVEV (reference sequence). CDR3 amino acids: CASSLYGVQNTEAFF. The DNA for the CDR3 is TGTGCCAGCAGTTTATACGGGGTACAGAACACTGAAGCTTTCTTT.